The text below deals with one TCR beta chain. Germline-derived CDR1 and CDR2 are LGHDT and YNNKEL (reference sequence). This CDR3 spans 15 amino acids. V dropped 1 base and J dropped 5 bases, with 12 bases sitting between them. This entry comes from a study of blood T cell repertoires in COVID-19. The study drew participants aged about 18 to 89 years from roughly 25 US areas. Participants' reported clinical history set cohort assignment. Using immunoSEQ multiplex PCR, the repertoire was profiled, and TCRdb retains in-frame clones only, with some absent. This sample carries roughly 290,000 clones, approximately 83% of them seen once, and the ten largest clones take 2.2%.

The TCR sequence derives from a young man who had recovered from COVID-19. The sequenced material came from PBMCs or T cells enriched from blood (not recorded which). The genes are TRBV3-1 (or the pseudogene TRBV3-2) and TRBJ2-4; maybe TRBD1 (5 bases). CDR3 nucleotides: TGTGCCAGCAGCCAAGGGACACCAACAGAAAACATTCAGTACTTC. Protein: CASSQGTPTENIQYF.